This T cell receptor (beta chain) was documented in a study of T cell responses to AZD1222 COVID-19 vaccine. Regarding the study as a whole: Mapped onto spike, vaccine-associated CD4 TCRs spanned it and were dominant at 160-218 and 743-854. Unmutated variant regions are reportedly targeted by nearly half of spike-specific TCRs. Spike-specific TCR depth and breadth grew after two AZD1222 doses. Repertoire sampling happened only post peak T cell response.

The CDR3 covers 15 residues. CDR1 SGDLS and CDR2 YYNGEE come from the germline V gene. Trimming cost V 0 bases and J 8 bases; bases outside gene matches: 4. This clone was detected only once. Antigen unknown. Clones were sequenced by immunoSEQ multiplex PCR, and TCRdb holds only the in-frame ones, with some missing. The sample contains around 200,000 clones, approximately 91% of which appear only once. The input for sequencing was peripheral blood, taken on day 0 of AZD1222 vaccination. This chain joins TRBV9 and TRBJ2-1; TRBD1 matches at 11 bases. The sequence came from an adult in good health. The CDR3 nucleotides are TGTGCCAGCAGCGTAGTAGGGACAGGGGGTTATGAGCAGTTCTTC. Protein: CASSVVGTGGYEQFF.